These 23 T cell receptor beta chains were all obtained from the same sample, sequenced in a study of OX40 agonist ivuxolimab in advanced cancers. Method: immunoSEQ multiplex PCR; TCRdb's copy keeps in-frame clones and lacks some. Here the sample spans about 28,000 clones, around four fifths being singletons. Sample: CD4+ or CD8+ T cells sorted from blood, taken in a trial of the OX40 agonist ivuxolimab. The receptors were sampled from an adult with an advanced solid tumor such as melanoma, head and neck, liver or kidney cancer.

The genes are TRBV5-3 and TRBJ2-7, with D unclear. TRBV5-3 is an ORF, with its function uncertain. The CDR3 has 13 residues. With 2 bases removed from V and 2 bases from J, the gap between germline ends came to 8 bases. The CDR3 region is CARSLGRAYEQYF. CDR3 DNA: TGTGCCAGAAGCTTAGGCCGGGCCTACGAGCAGTACTTC.

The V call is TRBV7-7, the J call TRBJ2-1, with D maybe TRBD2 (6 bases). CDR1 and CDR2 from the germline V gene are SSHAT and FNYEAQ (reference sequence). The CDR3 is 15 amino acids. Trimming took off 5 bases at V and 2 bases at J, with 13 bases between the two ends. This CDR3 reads CASSPWDSPYNEQFF. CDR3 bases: TGTGCCAGCAGCCCATGGGACTCCCCCTACAATGAGCAGTTCTTC. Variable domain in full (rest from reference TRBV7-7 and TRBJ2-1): GAGVSQSPRYKVTKRGQDVTLRCDPISSHATLYWYQQALGQGPEFLTYFNYEAQPDKSGLPSDRFSAERPEGSISTLTIQRTEQRDSAMYRCASSPWDSPYNEQFFGPGTRLTVL.

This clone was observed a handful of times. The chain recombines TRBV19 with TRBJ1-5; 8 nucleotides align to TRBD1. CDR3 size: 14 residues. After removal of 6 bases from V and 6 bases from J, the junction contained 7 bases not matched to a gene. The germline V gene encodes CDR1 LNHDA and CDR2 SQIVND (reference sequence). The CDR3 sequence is CASRLDRGPQPQHF. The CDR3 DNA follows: TGTGCCAGTAGACTCGACAGGGGCCCTCAGCCCCAGCATTTT.

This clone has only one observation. CDR3 sequence: CASSFGTGYGYTF. The CDR3 coding sequence is TGTGCCAGCAGCTTCGGGACAGGCTATGGCTACACCTTC. V and J are TRBV5-6 and TRBJ1-2; the match to TRBD1 covers 8 bases. This CDR3 region has 13 residues. Per the germline V gene, CDR1 is SGHDT and CDR2 is YYEEEE. V dropped 2 bases and J dropped 4; count of bases not matched to a gene: 1.

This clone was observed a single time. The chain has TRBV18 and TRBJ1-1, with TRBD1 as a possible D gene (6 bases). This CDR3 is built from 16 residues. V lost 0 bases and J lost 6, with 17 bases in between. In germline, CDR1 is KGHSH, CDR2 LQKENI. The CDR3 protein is CASSPPPGRGVPEAFF. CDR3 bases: TGTGCCAGCTCACCACCCCCCGGCAGGGGTGTCCCTGAAGCTTTCTTT.

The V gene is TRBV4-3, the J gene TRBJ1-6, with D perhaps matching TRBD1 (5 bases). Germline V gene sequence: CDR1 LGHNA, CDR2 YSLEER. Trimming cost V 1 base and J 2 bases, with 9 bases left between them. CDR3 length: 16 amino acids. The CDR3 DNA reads TGCGCCAGCAGCCAAGGGGCAGGGCCCTATAATTCACCCCTCCACTTT. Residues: CASSQGAGPYNSPLHF.

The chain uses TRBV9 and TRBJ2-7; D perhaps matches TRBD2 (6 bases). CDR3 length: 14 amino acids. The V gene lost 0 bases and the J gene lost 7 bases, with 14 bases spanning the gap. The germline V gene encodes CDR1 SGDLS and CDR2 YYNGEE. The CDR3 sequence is CASSVGGGNVEQYF. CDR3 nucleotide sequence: TGTGCCAGCAGCGTAGGTGGAGGGAACGTAGAGCAGTACTTC.

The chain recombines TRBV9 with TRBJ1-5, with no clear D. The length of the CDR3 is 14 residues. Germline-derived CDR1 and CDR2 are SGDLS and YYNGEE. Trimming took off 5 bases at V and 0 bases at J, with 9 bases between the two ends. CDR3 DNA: TGTGCCAGCAGTGAGTCGTATAGCAATCAGCCCCAGCATTTT. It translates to CASSESYSNQPQHF.

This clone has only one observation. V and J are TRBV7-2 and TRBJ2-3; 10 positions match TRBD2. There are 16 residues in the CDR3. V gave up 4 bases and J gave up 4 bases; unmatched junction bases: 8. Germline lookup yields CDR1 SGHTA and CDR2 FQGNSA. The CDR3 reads CASSSRVAGGPDTQYF. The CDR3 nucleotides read TGTGCCAGCAGCTCTCGGGTAGCGGGGGGCCCAGATACGCAGTATTTT.

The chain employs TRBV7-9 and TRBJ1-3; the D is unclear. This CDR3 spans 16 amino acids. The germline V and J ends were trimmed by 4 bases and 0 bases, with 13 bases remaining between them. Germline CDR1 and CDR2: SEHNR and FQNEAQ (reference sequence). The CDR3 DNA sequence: TGTGCCAGCAGCTACTCCGGGCCGAGCTCTGGAAACACCATATATTTT. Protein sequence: CASSYSGPSSGNTIYF.

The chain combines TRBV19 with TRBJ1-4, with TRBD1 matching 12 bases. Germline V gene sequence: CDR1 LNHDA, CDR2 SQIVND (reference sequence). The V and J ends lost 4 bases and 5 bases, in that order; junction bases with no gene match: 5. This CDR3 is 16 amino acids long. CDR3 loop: CASSTGQGARNEKLFF. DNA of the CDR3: TGTGCCAGTAGTACGGGACAGGGGGCCAGGAATGAAAAACTGTTTTTT.

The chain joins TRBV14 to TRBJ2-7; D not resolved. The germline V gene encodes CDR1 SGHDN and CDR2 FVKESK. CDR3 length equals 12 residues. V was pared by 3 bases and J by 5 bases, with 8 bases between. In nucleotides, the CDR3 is TGTGCCAGCAGCCAGGCTGACGACGAGCAGTACTTC. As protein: CASSQADDEQYF.

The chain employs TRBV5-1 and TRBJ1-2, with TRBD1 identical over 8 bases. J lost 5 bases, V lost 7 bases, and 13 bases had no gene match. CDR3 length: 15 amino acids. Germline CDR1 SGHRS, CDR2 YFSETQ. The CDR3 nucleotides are TGCGCCAGCGGATCCGGTTCAGGGGGCGATTATGGCTACACCTTC. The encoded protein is CASGSGSGGDYGYTF.

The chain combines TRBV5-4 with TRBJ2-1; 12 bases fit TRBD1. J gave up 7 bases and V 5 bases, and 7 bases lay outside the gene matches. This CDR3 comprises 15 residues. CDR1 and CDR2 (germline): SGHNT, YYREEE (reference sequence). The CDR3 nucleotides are TGTGCCAGCAGGTCGGGACAGGGGGCAATGAATGAGCAGTTCTTC. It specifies CASRSGQGAMNEQFF.

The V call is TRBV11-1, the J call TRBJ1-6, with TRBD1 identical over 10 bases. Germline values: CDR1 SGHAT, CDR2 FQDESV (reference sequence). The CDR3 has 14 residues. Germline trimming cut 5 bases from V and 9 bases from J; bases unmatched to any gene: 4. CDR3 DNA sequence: TGTGCCAGCAGCCCCGGGACAGGGGTTTCACCCCTCCACTTT. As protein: CASSPGTGVSPLHF.

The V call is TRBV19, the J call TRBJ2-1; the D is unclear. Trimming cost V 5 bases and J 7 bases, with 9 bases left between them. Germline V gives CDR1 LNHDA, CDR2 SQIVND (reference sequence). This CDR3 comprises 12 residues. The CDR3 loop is CASSPAPNEQFF. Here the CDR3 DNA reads TGTGCCAGTAGTCCCGCCCCTAATGAGCAGTTCTTC.

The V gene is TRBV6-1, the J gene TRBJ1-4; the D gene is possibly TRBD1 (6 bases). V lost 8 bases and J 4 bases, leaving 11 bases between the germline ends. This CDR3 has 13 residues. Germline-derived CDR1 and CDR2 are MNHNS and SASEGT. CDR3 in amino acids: CASLQGFNEKLFF. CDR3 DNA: TGTGCCAGCCTACAGGGCTTTAATGAAAAACTGTTTTTT.

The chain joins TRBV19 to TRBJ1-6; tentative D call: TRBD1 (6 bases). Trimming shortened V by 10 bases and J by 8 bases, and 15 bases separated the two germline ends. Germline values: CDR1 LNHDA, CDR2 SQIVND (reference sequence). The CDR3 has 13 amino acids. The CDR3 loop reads CANRGGRDSPLHF. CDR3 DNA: TGTGCCAACAGAGGGGGGCGGGATTCACCCCTCCACTTT.

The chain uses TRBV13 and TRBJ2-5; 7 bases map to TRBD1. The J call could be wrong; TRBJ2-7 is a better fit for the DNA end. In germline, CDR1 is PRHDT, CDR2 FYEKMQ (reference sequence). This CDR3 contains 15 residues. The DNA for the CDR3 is TGTGCCAGCAGCGCCGGAACGACAGGGATCTACGAGCAGTACTTC. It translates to CASSAGTTGIYEQYF.

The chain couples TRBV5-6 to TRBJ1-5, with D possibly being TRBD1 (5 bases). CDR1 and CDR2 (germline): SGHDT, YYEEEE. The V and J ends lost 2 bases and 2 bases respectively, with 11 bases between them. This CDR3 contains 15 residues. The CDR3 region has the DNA TGTGCCAGCAGCTTCGGGGGAAGAGGCAATCAGCCCCAGCATTTT. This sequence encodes CASSFGGRGNQPQHF.

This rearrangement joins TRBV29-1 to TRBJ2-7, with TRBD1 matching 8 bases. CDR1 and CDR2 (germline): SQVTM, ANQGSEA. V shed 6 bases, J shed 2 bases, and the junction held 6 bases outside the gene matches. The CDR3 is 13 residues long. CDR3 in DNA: TGCAGCGTCGAGGACAGGGTGGCCTACGAGCAGTACTTC. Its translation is CSVEDRVAYEQYF.

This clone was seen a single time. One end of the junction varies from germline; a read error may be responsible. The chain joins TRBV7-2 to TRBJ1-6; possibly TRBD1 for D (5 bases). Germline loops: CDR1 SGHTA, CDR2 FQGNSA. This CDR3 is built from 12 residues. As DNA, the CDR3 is TGCCCCCGGGATGGGGGTTGGACACCCCTCCACTTT. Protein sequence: CPRDGGWTPLHF.

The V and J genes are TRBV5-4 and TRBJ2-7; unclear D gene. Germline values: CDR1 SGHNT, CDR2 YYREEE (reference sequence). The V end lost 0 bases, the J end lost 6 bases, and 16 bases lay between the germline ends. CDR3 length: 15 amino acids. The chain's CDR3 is CASSLGPLTPPEQYF. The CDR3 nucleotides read TGTGCCAGCAGCTTGGGTCCTCTAACCCCCCCCGAGCAGTACTTC.